The source of this TCR beta chain is a study of CD8+ T cells in alopecia areata. Overall study results and limits: Elevated clonality characterized lesional scalp relative to normal scalp, particularly in alopecia totalis/universalis. Unlike in mice, where it was clearer, TCR sharing across patients was less clear, possibly HLA-related. Sequence data from scalp samples additionally include resident alphabeta T cells of normal skin.

The CDR3 covers 13 residues. Germline CDR1 is SQVTM and CDR2 is ANQGSEA. With 3 bases clipped from V and 0 bases from J, the junction kept 2 bases outside the gene matches. cDNA reverse transcribed from extracted RNA served as the sequencing template. TCRdb keeps only in-frame clones here, not all; method: immunoSEQ multiplex PCR. The sample lists some 240,000 clones; 50% to 70% were seen once. A remark on this clone: What it binds is unknown. The sample carries other DNA sequences with the same CDR3.

Treatment of the sample: oral pan-JAK inhibitor, 5-10 mg twice daily. Lesional scalp punch biopsies and peripheral blood came from alopecia areata patients. This material consisted of CD4+ T cells sorted from blood, taken at week 4, from a patient treated with tofacitinib. The clonotype originates from a human donor with alopecia areata. The genes are TRBV29-1 and TRBJ2-7; 7 nucleotides match TRBD2. CDR3 sequence: CSVDLAGSYEQYF. The CDR3 nucleotides read TGCAGCGTTGACTTAGCGGGCTCCTACGAGCAGTACTTC.